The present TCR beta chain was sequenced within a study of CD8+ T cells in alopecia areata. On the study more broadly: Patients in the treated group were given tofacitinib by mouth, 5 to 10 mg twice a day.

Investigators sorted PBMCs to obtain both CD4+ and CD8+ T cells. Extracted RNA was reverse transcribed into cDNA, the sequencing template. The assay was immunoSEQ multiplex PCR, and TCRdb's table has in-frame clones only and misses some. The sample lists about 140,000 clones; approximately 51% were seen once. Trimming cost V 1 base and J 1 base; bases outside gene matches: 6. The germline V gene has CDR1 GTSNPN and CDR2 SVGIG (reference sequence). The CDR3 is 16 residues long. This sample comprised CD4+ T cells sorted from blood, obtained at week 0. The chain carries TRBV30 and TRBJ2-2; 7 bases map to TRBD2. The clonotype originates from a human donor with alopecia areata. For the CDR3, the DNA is TGTGCCTGGAGTGGGATTAGCGGGTTGAACACCGGGGAGCTGTTTTTT. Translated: CAWSGISGLNTGELFF.